The clone carrying this T cell receptor beta chain was seen a single time. What it binds is unknown. Once RNA had been extracted, it was reverse transcribed into cDNA to act as the sequencing template. Here immunoSEQ multiplex PCR was the method, and the copy in TCRdb shows in-frame clones only, minus some. The sample contains 150,000 or so clones, approximately 45% of which appear only once. The CDR3 sequence is 14 residues long. V shed 3 bases and J shed 0 bases, with 8 bases lying between them. CDR1 SNHLY and CDR2 FYNNEI come from the germline V gene. Alopecia areata patients provided lesional scalp punch biopsies and peripheral blood, both collected for the study. The data stem from a study of CD8+ T cells in alopecia areata. Looking at the study overall: Each day, treated patients took oral tofacitinib twice, at 5 to 10 mg per dose. Patients took tofacitinib for 6 to 18 months, followed by 6 drug-free months.

Study-level findings and limits: Clarity of TCR sharing across patients fell short of that in mice, possibly HLA-related.

What was sequenced was CD4+ T cells sorted from blood. The TCR comes from a human donor with alopecia areata. The rearrangement links TRBV2 to TRBJ1-1; the D is unclear. CDR3 amino acids: CASSDYALNTEAFF. DNA of the CDR3: TGTGCCAGCAGTGACTACGCCCTGAACACTGAAGCTTTCTTT.